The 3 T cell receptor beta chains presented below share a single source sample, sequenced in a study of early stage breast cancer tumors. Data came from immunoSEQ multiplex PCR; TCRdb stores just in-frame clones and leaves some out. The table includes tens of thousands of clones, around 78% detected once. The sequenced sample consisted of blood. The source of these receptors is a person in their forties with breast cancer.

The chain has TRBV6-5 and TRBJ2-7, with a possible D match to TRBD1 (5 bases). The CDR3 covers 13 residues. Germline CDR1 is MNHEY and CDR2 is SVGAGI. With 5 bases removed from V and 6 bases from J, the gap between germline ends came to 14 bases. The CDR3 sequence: CASSAGIAGEQYF. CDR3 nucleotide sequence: TGTGCCAGCAGTGCAGGGATTGCCGGCGAGCAGTACTTC.

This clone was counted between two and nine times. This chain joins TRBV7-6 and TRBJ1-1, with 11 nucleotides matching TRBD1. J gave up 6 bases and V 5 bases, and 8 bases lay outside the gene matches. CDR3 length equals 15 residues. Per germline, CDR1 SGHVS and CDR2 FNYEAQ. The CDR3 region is CASSKTPGQGAEAFF. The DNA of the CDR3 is TGTGCCAGCAGCAAGACACCGGGACAGGGGGCTGAAGCTTTCTTT.

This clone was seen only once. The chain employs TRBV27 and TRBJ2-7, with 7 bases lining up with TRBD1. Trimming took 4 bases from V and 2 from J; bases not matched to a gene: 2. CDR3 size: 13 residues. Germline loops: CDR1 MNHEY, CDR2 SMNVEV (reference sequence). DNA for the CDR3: TGTGCCAGCAGTTACAGGGGAGCCTACGAGCAGTACTTC. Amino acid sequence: CASSYRGAYEQYF.